Listed below are T cell receptor beta chains from one sample, sequenced in a study of identical twins. A single record per CDR3 protein comes from TCRdb applying MiXCR to the 5' RACE reads. Altogether about 1.7 million distinct CDR3 sequences are present, around 29% being singletons, with the ten largest covering about 0.25%. The sequencing input was cord blood. These receptors all come from a newborn girl in good health. Both conserved end residues are part of each CDR3.

J: TRBJ1-4
V: TRBV25-1
CDR3: CAGSDGTGGEKLFF

J: TRBJ2-2
V: TRBV11-2
CDR3: CASFGAGPSTGELFF

J: TRBJ2-5
V: TRBV5-1
CDR3: CASSLAVRQGQETQYF

J: TRBJ2-5
V: TRBV20-1
CDR3: CSAPRLGQQETQYF

J: TRBJ1-2
V: TRBV7-2
CDR3: CASSLLGYSYTF

J: TRBJ1-1
V: TRBV5-1
CDR3: CASSLGMGREAFF

J: TRBJ1-4
V: TRBV28
CDR3: CASSSHKDRTTNEKLFF

J: TRBJ2-5
V: TRBV21-1
CDR3: CASSPQLARIETQYF

J: TRBJ2-7
V: TRBV20-1
CDR3: CSAGRSSYEQYF

J: TRBJ1-1
V: TRBV29-1
CDR3: CSGITGSGKTEAFF

J: TRBJ2-3
V: TRBV10-3
CDR3: CAISGSQAHDTDTQYF

J: TRBJ2-4
V: TRBV27
CDR3: CASSLWGSKNIQYF

J: TRBJ2-1
V: TRBV7-6
CDR3: CASSLVGTGGRAYNERYF

J: TRBJ1-5
V: TRBV10-3
CDR3: CAISAYRDGGNQPQHF

J: TRBJ2-7
V: TRBV7-2
CDR3: CASSLWSSVYEQYF

J: TRBJ2-3
V: TRBV2
CDR3: CASSGSYGQYF

J: TRBJ2-7
V: TRBV20-1
CDR3: CSARTGTGEQYF

J: TRBJ2-7
V: TRBV12-3/TRBV12-4
CDR3: CASSLRDSQYF

J: TRBJ2-3
V: TRBV3-1
CDR3: CASSQRGGGTDTQYF

J: TRBJ2-5
V: TRBV28
CDR3: CASSLSGTGKRQYF

J: TRBJ2-1
V: TRBV12-3/TRBV12-4
CDR3: CASTFHTSYNEQFF

J: TRBJ2-3
V: TRBV7-2
CDR3: CASSLAGGGDRYAVF

J: .
V: TRBV21-1
CDR3: CASSKVPSGISSYNEQYF

J: TRBJ2-4
V: TRBV20-1
CDR3: CSAKGGAKNIQYF

J: TRBJ2-7
V: TRBV20-1
CDR3: CSARDLLRGNSYEQYF

J: TRBJ2-1
V: TRBV5-1
CDR3: CASSKPGLAGGPTEQFF

J: TRBJ2-2
V: TRBV27
CDR3: CATRGLALNTGELFF

J: TRBJ2-7
V: TRBV20-1
CDR3: CSATPGLAGGPSYEQYF

J: TRBJ2-1
V: TRBV4-1
CDR3: CASSQDQGSHNEQFF

J: TRBJ2-7
V: TRBV2
CDR3: CATGDTYEQYF

J: TRBJ2-3
V: TRBV7-2
CDR3: CASSSQPGLAGGTDTQYF

J: TRBJ2-2
V: TRBV12-3/TRBV12-4
CDR3: CASSYLSGPTGELFF

J: TRBJ2-1
V: TRBV6-2/TRBV6-3
CDR3: CASSLKRLAHEQFF

J: TRBJ2-5
V: TRBV10-3
CDR3: CAISEPSRAETQYF

J: TRBJ1-4
V: TRBV28
CDR3: CASWSEIREKLFF

J: TRBJ1-5
V: TRBV7-9
CDR3: CASSRDTDSNQPQHF

J: TRBJ2-7
V: TRBV11-2
CDR3: CASSLDTQGGYEQYF

J: TRBJ2-7
V: TRBV12-3/TRBV12-4
CDR3: CASSLEPLSSYEQYF

J: TRBJ1-2
V: TRBV11-1
CDR3: CAILLRQPRWGYTF

J: TRBJ2-4
V: TRBV25-1
CDR3: CASSEYEGAPKNIQYF

J: TRBJ2-7
V: TRBV7-9
CDR3: CASSLTSDSYEQYF

J: TRBJ2-7
V: TRBV4-2
CDR3: CASSQVVTDSTYEQYF

J: TRBJ2-7
V: TRBV6-2/TRBV6-3
CDR3: CASSSGLALGQYF

J: TRBJ2-6
V: TRBV5-5
CDR3: CASIHSVSGANVLTF

J: TRBJ2-3
V: TRBV20-1
CDR3: CSARPLLGTDTQYF

J: TRBJ2-7
V: TRBV10-2
CDR3: CASSDAGPYEQYF

J: TRBJ2-7
V: TRBV5-1
CDR3: CASSLIRDRGVNQYF

J: TRBJ1-2
V: TRBV7-2
CDR3: CASGSGSSNYGYTF

J: TRBJ2-3
V: TRBV2
CDR3: CAGSGRGDTQYF

J: TRBJ2-1
V: TRBV5-1
CDR3: CASSFKLDGAPYNEQFF

J: TRBJ1-1
V: TRBV29-1
CDR3: CSDNSRTEAFF

J: TRBJ2-3
V: TRBV3-1
CDR3: CASSQRRLAGYTQYF